This T cell receptor beta chain originates from a study of beta chain features in type 1 diabetes (dated by TCRdb to about 2018). In terms of the full investigation: Mean age, gender distribution, total cell number and subset yield did not differ between patients and healthy donors. Naive and central memory subsets were obtained from all 28 donors, but regulatory and stem cell-like memory subsets were isolated from only 8 patients and 8 healthy donors. A total of approximately 99,000,000 sorted cells were examined across all samples, and RNA yield correlated strongly with the number of cells per subset. In the study, TCRB repertoires of sorted circulating CD4+ T cell subsets from recently diagnosed type 1 diabetes patients were compared with those of matched healthy donors. The study at large found these results: Fewer insertions and more nucleotide deletions at VDJ recombination sites were observed in patients with type 1 diabetes, implying thymic rearrangement abnormalities. A moderate but significant shortening of TCRB CDR3 length was observed in type 1 diabetes patients in all four CD4+ subsets. Because cDNA rather than genomic DNA was sequenced, highly expressing activated cells could have been over-represented, although no difference in activation and CD3 levels was found between groups. Shorter templates might have been favored by PCR, but patient and control samples were amplified and corrected together, so both groups would have been affected equally by any skew. HLA sub-analyses involved small numbers of individuals, so any influence of HLA type on TCRB rearrangement remained unresolved. Naive, central memory and regulatory TCRB repertoires appeared to be more alike among patients than among healthy donors.

This clone was seen only a few times. Its cognate antigen has yet to be identified. Per-nucleotide qualities are absent, and no much larger clonotype sits a single base away. From each donor, a single peripheral blood sample of 100 to 150 mL on average was drawn into heparinised tubes. A BD FACSAria II and a panel including CD45RO, CCR7, CD25, CD127, CD95 and CD27 were used to sort naive, central memory, regulatory and stem cell-like memory CD4+ T cells. Every sorted population had a purity above 95%. PBMCs were separated immediately by Lymphoprep density gradient centrifugation and were stained directly, without being cultured. Samples were stained and sorted in pairs, with one healthy donor and one patient per experiment, so that batch effects were minimized. The High Capacity cDNA Reverse Transcription Kit was used to reverse transcribe all of the isolated RNA, meaning that expressed TCRB transcripts were what got sequenced. Deep immunoSEQ sequencing was performed on naive, central memory and regulatory T cell samples, with an average of about 4 million total reads per sample. After sorted cells were lysed in RLT buffer, RNA was extracted with DNase-treated RNeasy Micro or Mini kits, with the choice depending on cell number. Each cell subset was processed separately to prevent cross-contamination, with patient and healthy donor samples processed together. Using the immunoSEQ multiplex PCR, TCRB sequences were amplified from cDNA into 87-bp fragments spanning the CDR3 region. Amplicons were sequenced on the Illumina HiSeq platform. The paper's data handling went like this. PCR bias was corrected computationally using synthetic template baselines, and reads within Hamming distance 2 were collapsed, with unmergeable singletons discarded. Reads were aligned to IMGT to assign V, D and J genes, CDR3 length, and insertions or deletions at six rearrangement sites. Within each subset, clonotype counts were normalized to the number of sorted cells before true diversity and Gini coefficients were calculated with the tcR R package. The overlap coefficient, calculated on TCRB nucleotide sequences, was used to quantify repertoire sharing. TCRdb stores this immuneACCESS table with in-frame sequences only. Part of the clones is absent; in the studies checked, under half of the shortfall reflects unresolved V genes, and no reason is known for the rest. V and J calls and clone size are given by that table; D and trimming were obtained from the DNA. The sample records 300,000 to 350,000 clones, roughly 8% of which are singletons. The top ten hold less than 0.45% of the sample.

This sequence originates from a woman between 18 and 29 years old in good health. Specimen: central memory CD4+ T cells from blood.

CDR3 region: CASSNANTGELFF. The bases are TGTGCCAGTAGTAACGCGAACACCGGGGAGCTGTTTTTT. The chain couples TRBV19 to TRBJ2-2; a confident D gene designation cannot be given. The CDR3 spans 13 residues, from the cysteine through the phenylalanine. Left in the record is the CDR3 DNA by itself, 39 bases read in frame from the first base. V is clipped by 4 bases and J by 0 bases, and the sequence between their germline boundaries is 3 bases long. Based on the germline V gene (reference sequence), the CDR1 and CDR2 sequences are LNHDA and SQIVND. The full variable domain, with segments outside the CDR3 supplied by the reference TRBV19 and TRBJ2-2 proteins, appears as DGGITQSPKYLFRKEGQNVTLSCEQNLNHDAMYWYRQDPGQGLRLIYYSQIVNDFQKGDIAEGYSVSREKKESFPLTVTSAQKNPTAFYLCASSNANTGELFFGEGSRLTVL.